This is a list of T cell receptor beta chains from one sample in a study of CD8+ T cells in alopecia areata. Clones were read by immunoSEQ multiplex PCR, and TCRdb kept only the in-frame ones, dropping some. The data show roughly 250,000 clones, 67% seen once. The sample was CD4+ T cells sorted from blood, taken at week 0. All receptors derive from a human donor with alopecia areata. CDR3s include the opening cysteine and the closing phenylalanine or tryptophan. A D gene is named only where the DNA matches it firmly. Part of the rows lack a size; the others show once, few, many or a class for expanded clones.

cdr3_nt cdr3_aa d_call v_call clone_size j_call cdr3_length
TGCGCCACCAAAGGGGCGAACACTGAAGCTTTCTTT CATKGANTEAFF NA TRBV4-1 few TRBJ1-1 12
TGCAGCGTTTTTTCCGGGACAGGGAGTCTGGAGACCCAGTACTTC CSVFSGTGSLETQYF TRBD1 TRBV29-1 few TRBJ2-5 15
TGTGCCTGCCTGGGGACCGAGCGATCTGGGGCCAACGTCCTGACTTTC CACLGTERSGANVLTF NA TRBV30 NA TRBJ2-6 16
TGTGCCAGCAGCCTCGATGGACAGGGCTACGAGCAGTACTTC CASSLDGQGYEQYF TRBD1 TRBV5-4 few TRBJ2-7 14
TGTGCCAGCTCACCGGAAGGGGCGCAGGGCAATCAGCCCCAGCATTTT CASSPEGAQGNQPQHF NA TRBV18 NA TRBJ1-5 16
TGTGCCACCAGCCTGGAGGCAGGCCGCTCCTACGAGCAGTACTTC CATSLEAGRSYEQYF NA TRBV15 NA TRBJ2-7 15
TGTGCCAGCAGTTACGGACTAGCGTCGAGCACAGATACGCAGTATTTT CASSYGLASSTDTQYF TRBD2 TRBV6-6 NA TRBJ2-3 16
TGTGCCAGCAGTGAGAGTGCCTATGGCTACACCTTC CASSESAYGYTF NA TRBV6-1 few TRBJ1-2 12
TGCGCCAGCAGCCAAAACAGGCTTAACTATGGCTACACCTTC CASSQNRLNYGYTF NA TRBV4-1 NA TRBJ1-2 14
TGTGCCAGCAGCCCCACTAGCGCCACCGGGGAGCTGTTTTTT CASSPTSATGELFF TRBD2 TRBV7-3 NA TRBJ2-2 14
TGTGCCAGCAGTGGGGTACAGCAAGAGACCCAGTACTTC CASSGVQQETQYF NA TRBV2 NA TRBJ2-5 13
TGCAGCGTTGGTGGCCCTAACTATGGCTACACCTTC CSVGGPNYGYTF NA TRBV29-1 NA TRBJ1-2 12
TGTGCCAGCAGCAAAGACCGGCTAGCGGTGGAGACCCAGTACTTC CASSKDRLAVETQYF TRBD2 TRBV7-9 NA TRBJ2-5 15
TGTGCCAGCAGTCTGAACACCGGGGAGCTGTTTTTT CASSLNTGELFF NA TRBV25-1 few TRBJ2-2 12
TGCAGCGTCGGACTACTCGCCTCCTACGAGCAGTACTTC CSVGLLASYEQYF NA TRBV29-1 NA TRBJ2-7 13
TGTGCCAGCAGACTGACGACAGGGACCTACGAGCAGTACTTC CASRLTTGTYEQYF TRBD1 TRBV6-6 NA TRBJ2-7 14
TGTGCCAGCCAGAATTACAACACAGATACGCAGTATTTT CASQNYNTDTQYF NA TRBV6-5 few TRBJ2-3 13
TGTGCCTGGAGTGTGGCAGGGGGCTCCTATAATTCACCCCTCCACTTT CAWSVAGGSYNSPLHF TRBD1 TRBV30 NA TRBJ1-6 16
TGTGCCAGCTCACCGACCGTACAGAGCTCCTACAATGAGCAGTTCTTC CASSPTVQSSYNEQFF NA TRBV18 few TRBJ2-1 16
TGTGCCAGTAGTATAGGTCAGGGGGCAGATACGCAGTATTTT CASSIGQGADTQYF TRBD1 TRBV19 once TRBJ2-3 14
TGTGCCAGCAGCTTAGCGCCGAATCAGCCCCAGCATTTT CASSLAPNQPQHF NA TRBV7-2 NA TRBJ1-5 13
TGTGCCTGGAGTGTACAGGGGGGTCTCCATCTAAACATGAACACTGAAGCTTTCTTT CAWSVQGGLHLNMNTEAFF TRBD1 TRBV30 NA TRBJ1-1 19
TGTGCCAGTAGTATTTCCCCGAACGATCAGCCCCAGCATTTT CASSISPNDQPQHF NA TRBV19 NA TRBJ1-5 14
TGTGCCAGCACCGCCGGGCCATACGAGCAGTACTTC CASTAGPYEQYF NA TRBV25-1 NA TRBJ2-7 12
TGCGCCAGCAGCTTGGAAGGACCCGACACCGGGGAGCTGTTTTTT CASSLEGPDTGELFF NA TRBV5-1 NA TRBJ2-2 15
TGTGCCTGGAGCCGGGGGGCAGGGGGCACTGAAGCTTTCTTT CAWSRGAGGTEAFF TRBD1 TRBV30 once TRBJ1-1 14
TGCAGCGTTGTAGCAGACCCCGGGGAGCTGTTTTTT CSVVADPGELFF NA TRBV29-1 NA TRBJ2-2 12
TGTGCCAGTAGTTCTCCCGGCATTCAGTACTTC CASSSPGIQYF NA TRBV19 few TRBJ2-4 11
TGCAGCGTTGCGTGGGACAGGGGCTACAATGAGCAGTTCTTC CSVAWDRGYNEQFF TRBD1 TRBV29-1 few TRBJ2-1 14
TGTGCCAGCAGCGGCGGGGGGGGCCTAGCCAAAAACATTCAGTACTTC CASSGGGGLAKNIQYF TRBD2 TRBV5-4 NA TRBJ2-4 16
TGCGCCAGCAGCCAAGATAGGCAGCGTTGGCCCCTCCACTTT CASSQDRQRWPLHF NA TRBV4-3 NA TRBJ1-6 14
TGCGCCAGCAGCTTGGTTCCCCCGGAGGGGAATTCACCCCTCCACTTT CASSLVPPEGNSPLHF NA TRBV5-1 NA TRBJ1-6 16
TGTGCCAGCAGCGTAGTAGGCGCTACCCAAGAGACCCAGTACTTC CASSVVGATQETQYF NA TRBV9 NA TRBJ2-5 15
TGCAGCGGCGGACAGGGGGCTGAAGCTTTCTTT CSGGQGAEAFF TRBD1 TRBV29-1 NA TRBJ1-1 11
TGTGCCACCGGGCGGGACAGGGTTAATTCACCCCTCCACTTT CATGRDRVNSPLHF TRBD1 TRBV15 NA TRBJ1-6 14
TGTGCCAGCAGAAAGGACAGATTAGGGGCCAGACTTCAGCCCCAGCATTTT CASRKDRLGARLQPQHF NA TRBV2 once TRBJ1-5 17
TGCAGCGTTGCCCTGGGGCCCTACGAGCAGTACTTC CSVALGPYEQYF NA TRBV29-1 NA TRBJ2-7 12
TGTGCCAGCAGCCCGGACGGGGCCTCCTACAATGAGCAGTTCTTC CASSPDGASYNEQFF NA TRBV5-4 NA TRBJ2-1 15
TGCGCCAGCAGCTTGGCTGGCGGGGGGGCCGCTGAGACCCAGTACTTC CASSLAGGGAAETQYF TRBD2 TRBV5-1 NA TRBJ2-5 16
TGTGCCAGCAGCTCCCGAGGGGGGCTAGGGGAGACCCAGTACTTC CASSSRGGLGETQYF NA TRBV7-8 few TRBJ2-5 15
TGTGCCAGCAGTGAAACCACAGATACGCAGTATTTT CASSETTDTQYF NA TRBV2 NA TRBJ2-3 12
TGTGCCACCAGCAGAGATGCAGGCCAACCCTACGAGCAGTACTTC CATSRDAGQPYEQYF NA TRBV15 NA TRBJ2-7 15